A single sample is the source of the 11 T cell receptor beta chains below, sequenced in a study of OX40 agonist ivuxolimab in advanced cancers. Using immunoSEQ multiplex PCR, the repertoire was profiled, and TCRdb retains in-frame clones only, with some absent. The table has about 36,000 clones, 65% to 85% seen once; the top ten hold 11%. Source: CD4+ or CD8+ T cells sorted from blood, taken in a trial of the OX40 agonist ivuxolimab. These receptors came from an adult with an advanced solid tumor such as melanoma, head and neck, liver or kidney cancer.

CDR3 in DNA: TGTGCCAGCAGCTTCGACAATCAAGAGACCCAGTACTTC. This codes for CASSFDNQETQYF. The chain is built from TRBV5-4 and TRBJ2-5; unclear D gene. Deletions cut 2 bases from V and 2 bases from J, with 7 bases between. There are 13 residues in the CDR3. CDR1 is SGHNT and CDR2 is YYREEE in the germline V gene (reference sequence).

J is TRBJ2-2 and V is TRBV29-1; 8 positions match TRBD1. CDR1 SQVTM and CDR2 ANQGSEA come from the germline V gene. CDR3 size: 15 residues. With 5 bases clipped from V and 7 bases from J, the junction kept 12 bases outside the gene matches. CDR3 nucleotides: TGCAGCGTTAACCCAGGGGGCGCGAGGGGCGGGGAGCTGTTTTTT. Translating it yields CSVNPGGARGGELFF.

In regard to this clone: Other DNA variants within this sample encode the same CDR3. The chain has TRBV28 and TRBJ2-1; a possible D gene is TRBD1 (5 bases). V lost 3 bases and J 4 bases, leaving 10 bases between the germline ends. The germline V gene has CDR1 MDHEN and CDR2 SYDVKM. The CDR3 has 14 amino acids. CDR3 loop: CASSFDSSYNEQFF. CDR3 DNA: TGTGCCAGCAGTTTCGACAGCTCTTACAATGAGCAGTTCTTC.

V and J are TRBV30 and TRBJ2-7, with D tentatively TRBD2 (6 bases). This CDR3 has 13 amino acids. Germline V CDR1 and CDR2: GTSNPN, SVGIG (reference sequence). The ends were cut back, 2 bases at V and 1 base at J, with 9 bases in the middle. This chain's CDR3 is CAWSNGGSYEQYF. The CDR3 DNA is TGTGCCTGGAGTAACGGGGGTTCCTACGAGCAGTACTTC. Full variable domain (missing parts from reference TRBV30 and TRBJ2-7): SQTIHQWPATLVQPVGSPLSLECTVEGTSNPNLYWYRQAAGRGLQLLFYSVGIGQISSEVPQNLSASRPQDRQFILSSKKLLLSDSGFYLCAWSNGGSYEQYFGPGTRLTVT.

The V call is TRBV5-4, the J call TRBJ2-1; TRBD1 or TRBD2 may be the D gene (6 bases each). This CDR3 has 15 residues. The V and J ends lost 6 bases and 2 bases respectively, with 15 bases between them. Per the germline V gene, CDR1 is SGHNT and CDR2 is YYREEE (reference sequence). CDR3 nucleotide sequence: TGTGCCAGCACCTTCAAGGGGGGCCCCTACAATGAGCAGTTCTTC. Its protein product is CASTFKGGPYNEQFF.

The rearrangement joins TRBV5-5 to TRBJ1-2, with D possibly TRBD1 on 6 matching bases. Trimming stripped 0 bases from V and 3 bases from J, with 9 bases between. This CDR3 is 14 amino acids long. Germline lookup yields CDR1 SGHKS and CDR2 YYEKEE (reference sequence). The CDR3 DNA reads as TGTGCCAGCAGCTTGGCAGGGGAGGACTATGGCTACACCTTC. It encodes CASSLAGEDYGYTF. Complete variable domain (other parts from reference TRBV5-5 and TRBJ1-2): DAGVTQSPTHLIKTRGQQVTLRCSPISGHKSVSWYQQVLGQGPQFIFQYYEKEERGRGNFPDRFSARQFPNYSSELNVNALLLGDSALYLCASSLAGEDYGYTFGSGTRLTVV.

This clone was seen only once. The V gene is TRBV7-9, the J gene TRBJ2-2, with D unclear. The CDR3 runs 15 residues. From germline, CDR1 is SEHNR and CDR2 FQNEAQ (reference sequence). The V and J ends lost 3 bases and 1 base respectively, with 9 bases between them. The CDR3: CASSFLDLNTGELFF. For the CDR3, the DNA is TGTGCCAGCAGCTTTTTGGATCTGAACACCGGGGAGCTGTTTTTT.

The rearrangement links TRBV6-6 to TRBJ2-7; possibly TRBD1 or TRBD2 for D (5 bases each). The CDR3 loop spans 16 amino acids. Deletions cut 6 bases from V and 2 bases from J, with 20 bases between. Germline assignment: CDR1 MNHNY and CDR2 SVGAGI (reference sequence). The CDR3 sequence is CASSRNPGPDPYEQYF. CDR3 in DNA: TGTGCCAGCAGCCGGAACCCGGGACCGGACCCCTACGAGCAGTACTTC.

This chain links TRBV6-5 with TRBJ1-4; D is possibly TRBD1 (6 bases). CDR1 and CDR2 from the germline V gene are MNHEY and SVGAGI. Trimming took 2 bases from V and 8 from J, leaving 15 bases between them. This CDR3 spans 15 amino acids. The CDR3, as DNA: TGTGCCAGCAGTTACGGTCGGGGTAGGGGGGAAAAACTGTTTTTT. This encodes CASSYGRGRGEKLFF.

This sequence joins TRBV6-5 and TRBJ2-5; D may be TRBD2 (6 bases). Between the trimmed V and J ends, which lost 0 bases and 3 bases, there was a span of 8 bases. CDR3 length equals 14 residues. Germline CDR1 MNHEY, CDR2 SVGAGI. CDR3 amino acids: CASSYSGGEETQYF. The DNA for the CDR3 is TGTGCCAGCAGTTACTCGGGGGGAGAAGAGACCCAGTACTTC.

This chain connects TRBV6-6 to TRBJ1-2; D remains unclear. The CDR3 loop spans 13 amino acids. Between the trimmed V and J ends, which lost 2 bases and 6 bases, there was a span of 10 bases. Germline V gives CDR1 MNHNY, CDR2 SVGAGI (reference sequence). Written as DNA, the CDR3 is TGTGCCAGCAGTTACCGGCTATGGGATGGCTACACCTTC. This encodes CASSYRLWDGYTF.